The 29 T cell receptor beta chains below come from one sample, sequenced in a study of technical replicates of blood from a few donors. Assay: immunoSEQ multiplex PCR; the TCRdb copy retains only in-frame clones and omits some. The repertoire consists of under 85,000 clones, with 95% to 97% occurring once and the leading ten covering roughly 0.25%. Sequenced: T cells isolated from PBMCs. The receptors stem from a human donor in good health.

This chain uses TRBV5-6 with TRBJ2-7; 7 bases agree with TRBD1. V dropped 0 bases and J dropped 5; count of bases not matched to a gene: 5. The CDR3 is 14 residues long. Germline lookup yields CDR1 SGHDT and CDR2 YYEEEE. The CDR3 sequence: CASSLDRGRDEQYF. The CDR3 nucleotides read TGTGCCAGCAGCTTGGACAGGGGCCGGGACGAGCAGTACTTC.

J is TRBJ2-5 and V is TRBV6-5; perhaps TRBD1 as D (7 bases). V was trimmed by 2 bases and J by 4 bases, leaving 14 bases between them. The CDR3 sequence is 15 residues long. Per the germline V gene, CDR1 is MNHEY and CDR2 is SVGAGI. This CDR3 reads CASSYRGTEGETQYF. CDR3 in DNA: TGTGCCAGCAGTTACCGGGGGACAGAGGGAGAGACCCAGTACTTC.

The chain carries TRBV5-6 and TRBJ2-7, with D possibly TRBD2 on 5 matching bases. With 3 bases removed from V and 0 bases from J, the gap between germline ends came to 16 bases. The CDR3 extends over 16 amino acids. The germline V gene encodes CDR1 SGHDT and CDR2 YYEEEE. CDR3 sequence reads: CASSSIRTRTSYEQYF. DNA for the CDR3: TGTGCCAGCAGCTCGATACGTACTAGGACCTCCTACGAGCAGTACTTC.

The rearrangement joins TRBV25-1 to TRBJ1-2; 8 bases line up with TRBD1. V lost 4 bases, J lost 4 bases, and 8 bases stayed unmatched. Germline CDR1 is MGHDK and CDR2 is SYGVNS. The length of the CDR3 is 15 residues. CDR3 residues: CASSAPGGVGYGYTF. CDR3 nucleotides: TGTGCCAGCAGTGCCCCAGGGGGCGTCGGCTATGGCTACACCTTC.

The V gene is TRBV29-1, the J gene TRBJ2-3; 8 positions agree with TRBD2. The CDR3 runs 15 residues. The germline V gene has CDR1 SQVTM and CDR2 ANQGSEA. The junction had 8 bases not matched to a gene; V was cut back by 4 bases and J by 2 bases. The chain's CDR3 is CSVGLLAGLTDTQYF. For the CDR3, the DNA is TGCAGCGTTGGGCTTTTAGCGGGACTCACAGATACGCAGTATTTT.

The gene calls are TRBV19 and TRBJ1-5; 8 positions match TRBD1. The germline V gene encodes CDR1 LNHDA and CDR2 SQIVND (reference sequence). CDR3 length: 13 amino acids. Trimming cost V 4 bases and J 6 bases; bases outside gene matches: 2. The CDR3 sequence is CASSRDRFQPQHF. Here the CDR3 DNA reads TGTGCCAGTAGTAGGGACAGGTTTCAGCCCCAGCATTTT. Filled out from reference TRBV19 and TRBJ1-5, the complete variable domain reads DGGITQSPKYLFRKEGQNVTLSCEQNLNHDAMYWYRQDPGQGLRLIYYSQIVNDFQKGDIAEGYSVSREKKESFPLTVTSAQKNPTAFYLCASSRDRFQPQHFGDGTRLSIL.

This clone was counted once. This chain joins TRBV7-2 and TRBJ2-7; a weak D match, TRBD1 (5 bases). V lost 3 bases, J lost 2 bases, and 11 bases lay in between. CDR3 length: 14 amino acids. Germline lookup yields CDR1 SGHTA and CDR2 FQGNSA. The CDR3 here is CASSFNSGTYEQYF. In DNA, the CDR3 is TGTGCCAGCAGCTTTAATTCAGGGACCTACGAGCAGTACTTC.

This chain uses TRBV13 with TRBJ1-1; D is ambiguous. Trimming stripped 1 base from V and 3 bases from J, with 9 bases between. The germline V gene encodes CDR1 PRHDT and CDR2 FYEKMQ (reference sequence). This CDR3 is built from 14 residues. Written as DNA, the CDR3 is TGTGCCAGCAGCTTAGAGGCCGGGGACACTGAAGCTTTCTTT. It translates to CASSLEAGDTEAFF.

The rearrangement joins TRBV7-9 to TRBJ2-7, with 12 bases fitting TRBD2. The CDR3 is 13 amino acids. J lost 6 bases, V lost 4 bases, and 1 base had no gene match. Germline CDR1 SEHNR, CDR2 FQNEAQ (reference sequence). This chain's CDR3 is CASSSSGRAEQYF. CDR3 DNA: TGTGCCAGCAGCTCTAGCGGGAGGGCCGAGCAGTACTTC.

The chain joins TRBV25-1 to TRBJ2-7; D is ambiguous. Trimming removed 2 bases from V and 3 bases from J, with 5 bases in between. This CDR3 is built from 12 residues. Germline V CDR1 and CDR2: MGHDK, SYGVNS. CDR3 DNA sequence: TGTGCCAGCAGTGAACTAGACTACGAGCAGTACTTC. It yields the protein CASSELDYEQYF.

This chain uses TRBV9 with TRBJ2-1, with TRBD2 matching over 7 bases. The CDR3 sequence is 16 residues long. Germline assignment: CDR1 SGDLS and CDR2 YYNGEE. The trim removed 4 bases at V and 5 bases at J, leaving 12 bases unmatched. CDR3 coding DNA: TGTGCCAGCAGCAACCAAAGCGGGATGGGGAACAATGAGCAGTTCTTC. Translated, it gives CASSNQSGMGNNEQFF.

The gene calls are TRBV7-9 and TRBJ2-3, with D possibly TRBD2 on 5 matching bases. The CDR3 consists of 13 residues. From germline, CDR1 is SEHNR and CDR2 FQNEAQ (reference sequence). V lost 6 bases and J 4 bases, leaving 11 bases between the germline ends. The CDR3 loop is CASSLLVSDTQYF. CDR3 DNA: TGTGCCAGCAGTCTACTAGTGTCAGATACGCAGTATTTT.

The chain combines TRBV19 with TRBJ1-5; D is unresolved. Trimming removed 8 bases from V and 3 bases from J, with 17 bases in between. CDR3 length equals 15 residues. The germline V gene encodes CDR1 LNHDA and CDR2 SQIVND (reference sequence). This CDR3 is CASRYGGLHNQPQHF. The CDR3 coding sequence is TGTGCCAGTCGATATGGAGGGCTTCACAATCAGCCCCAGCATTTT.

The rearrangement joins TRBV27 to TRBJ2-7; the match to TRBD2 covers 8 bases. The germline CDR1 and CDR2 sequences are MNHEY and SMNVEV (reference sequence). The V and J ends lost 2 bases and 3 bases, in that order; junction bases with no gene match: 3. The CDR3 loop spans 14 amino acids. The CDR3 sequence: CASSLAGGLYEQYF. Here the CDR3 DNA reads TGTGCCAGCAGTTTAGCGGGAGGTCTCTACGAGCAGTACTTC.

This rearrangement joins TRBV9 to TRBJ2-3, with no clear D. CDR1 is SGDLS, CDR2 YYNGEE, per germline. This CDR3 region has 13 residues. The V gene lost 3 bases and the J gene lost 5 bases, with 10 bases spanning the gap. CDR3 sequence: CASSDMRKDTQYF. The CDR3 DNA reads as TGTGCCAGCAGCGATATGCGAAAAGATACGCAGTATTTT.

The rearrangement uses TRBV13 and TRBJ2-7, with D hard to call. From germline, CDR1 is PRHDT and CDR2 FYEKMQ (reference sequence). The CDR3 runs to 12 residues. V was trimmed by 4 bases and J by 5 bases, leaving 9 bases between them. Here the CDR3 DNA reads TGTGCCAGCAGCTCGCTTTCGGACGAGCAGTACTTC. It yields the protein CASSSLSDEQYF.

In its sample, this clone was seen once. The rearrangement joins TRBV4-3 to TRBJ2-7; D may be TRBD1 (6 bases). The CDR3 loop spans 15 amino acids. CDR1 is LGHNA, CDR2 YSLEER, per germline. The germline V and J ends were trimmed by 4 bases and 6 bases, with 19 bases remaining between them. The CDR3 nucleotides read TGCGCCAGCAGCCGGGTTCGGGACAAATTTTCCGAGCAGTACTTC. This gives the protein CASSRVRDKFSEQYF.

The rearrangement joins TRBV7-3 to TRBJ1-1; perhaps TRBD1 as D (5 bases). Germline V lookup: CDR1 SGHTA, CDR2 FQGTGA. The V and J ends lost 5 bases and 0 bases respectively, with 13 bases between them. The CDR3 covers 15 residues. This CDR3 reads CASSVTGDMNTEAFF. Written as DNA, the CDR3 is TGTGCCAGCAGCGTCACAGGAGACATGAACACTGAAGCTTTCTTT. Drawing the rest from reference TRBV7-3 and TRBJ1-1, the complete variable domain is GAGVSQTPSNKVTEKGKYVELRCDPISGHTALYWYRQSLGQGPEFLIYFQGTGAADDSGLPNDRFFAVRPEGSVSTLKIQRTERGDSAVYLCASSVTGDMNTEAFFGQGTRLTVV.

CDR3 nucleotides: TGCGCCAGCAAGCGTAATGAAAAACTGTTTTTT. Translating it yields CASKRNEKLFF. The rearrangement links TRBV10-1 to TRBJ1-4; D not certain. In germline, CDR1 is WNHNN, CDR2 SYGVQD (reference sequence). This CDR3 is 11 amino acids long. The V gene lost 7 bases and the J gene lost 4 bases, with 4 bases spanning the gap.

The V call is TRBV27, the J call TRBJ2-7; TRBD2 matches 10 bases. Germline values: CDR1 MNHEY, CDR2 SMNVEV (reference sequence). After removal of 2 bases from V and 7 bases from J, the junction contained 2 bases not matched to a gene. The CDR3 is made up of 13 amino acids. CDR3 in amino acids: CASSLRGLAEQYF. For the CDR3, the DNA is TGTGCCAGCAGTTTAAGGGGACTAGCGGAGCAGTACTTC.

The CDR3 sequence: CAWSVLPGNEQYF. For the CDR3, the DNA is TGTGCCTGGAGTGTACTTCCGGGGAACGAGCAGTACTTC. The genes are TRBV30 and TRBJ2-7; weak D call: TRBD2 (5 bases). V was clipped by 0 bases and J by 5 bases, with 11 bases between them. Per the germline V gene, CDR1 is GTSNPN and CDR2 is SVGIG (reference sequence). This CDR3 is 13 amino acids long.

This clone appeared a single time. This chain uses TRBV11-2 with TRBJ2-7, with 10 bases identical to TRBD1. The V gene end was trimmed by 4 bases and the J gene end by 4 bases; junction bases not matched to a gene: 7. The length of the CDR3 is 15 residues. The V gene's germline CDR1 is SGHAT and CDR2 FQNNGV. DNA of the CDR3: TGTGCCAGCAGCTCGAGACAGGGGGCGAGATACGAGCAGTACTTC. This encodes CASSSRQGARYEQYF.

This sequence joins TRBV19 and TRBJ1-1; D gene unclear. This CDR3 has 13 amino acids. The germline CDR1 and CDR2 sequences are LNHDA and SQIVND (reference sequence). The V end was cut by 7 bases, the J end by 0 bases, with 9 bases between. The CDR3, as DNA: TGTGCCAGTAAACTGGGCATGAACACTGAAGCTTTCTTT. Translating gives CASKLGMNTEAFF. Looking up the rest from reference TRBV19 and TRBJ1-1 gives the full variable domain: DGGITQSPKYLFRKEGQNVTLSCEQNLNHDAMYWYRQDPGQGLRLIYYSQIVNDFQKGDIAEGYSVSREKKESFPLTVTSAQKNPTAFYLCASKLGMNTEAFFGQGTRLTVV.

This clone has just one count. The chain has TRBV28 and TRBJ2-1, with TRBD1 identical over 7 bases. Per the germline V gene, CDR1 is MDHEN and CDR2 is SYDVKM. The CDR3 is 13 amino acids. Germline trimming cut 10 bases from V and 6 bases from J; bases unmatched to any gene: 9. The CDR3 region has the DNA TGTGCCACCACCCTTAGACAGGGCAATGAGCAGTTCTTC. Its translation: CATTLRQGNEQFF.

The chain joins TRBV7-8 to TRBJ1-1, with D hard to call. The CDR3 extends over 15 amino acids. Germline V lookup: CDR1 SGHVS, CDR2 FQNEAQ. Trimming took off 0 bases at V and 0 bases at J, with 8 bases between the two ends. In DNA form, the CDR3 reads TGTGCCAGCAGCTTAGCCGGCAGGATGAACACTGAAGCTTTCTTT. This encodes CASSLAGRMNTEAFF. Together with reference TRBV7-8 and TRBJ1-1, the CDR3 gives the full variable domain: GAGVSQSPRYKVAKRGQDVALRCDPISGHVSLFWYQQALGQGPEFLTYFQNEAQLDKSGLPSDRFFAERPEGSVSTLKIQRTQQEDSAVYLCASSLAGRMNTEAFFGQGTRLTVV.

The V call is TRBV30, the J call TRBJ2-7; D is possibly TRBD1 (5 bases). This CDR3 spans 13 amino acids. The germline V and J ends were trimmed by 4 bases and 0 bases, with 10 bases remaining between them. CDR1 and CDR2 (germline): GTSNPN, SVGIG (reference sequence). As DNA, the CDR3 is TGTGCCTGGAATCAGGGTCCCTCCTACGAGCAGTACTTC. Protein product: CAWNQGPSYEQYF.

J is TRBJ2-7 and V is TRBV6-4; D perhaps matches TRBD2 (6 bases). The V gene lost 5 bases and the J gene lost 4 bases, with 15 bases spanning the gap. This CDR3 is 14 amino acids long. Germline V lookup: CDR1 MRHNA, CDR2 SNTAGT. Here the CDR3 DNA reads TGTGCCAGCAGTAATTTTACTGGAGGGTACGAGCAGTACTTC. This gives the protein CASSNFTGGYEQYF.

The rearrangement joins TRBV5-4 to TRBJ2-3; no clear D. In germline, CDR1 is SGHNT, CDR2 YYREEE (reference sequence). This CDR3 region has 17 residues. Trimming pared 0 bases from V and 0 bases from J, leaving 14 bases between. CDR3 region: CASSLARTLHSTDTQYF. The CDR3, as DNA: TGTGCCAGCAGCTTGGCGAGAACTCTCCATAGCACAGATACGCAGTATTTT.

The chain links TRBV9 to TRBJ2-7; 9 bases line up with TRBD2. The germline CDR1 and CDR2 sequences are SGDLS and YYNGEE. This CDR3 contains 15 residues. J lost 2 bases, V lost 0 bases, and 3 bases had no gene match. CDR3 sequence reads: CASSVGLAVTYEQYF. Written as DNA, the CDR3 is TGTGCCAGCAGCGTAGGACTAGCGGTTACCTACGAGCAGTACTTC.